This paragraph covers one T cell receptor (beta chain) sequence. At least ten counts were recorded for this clonotype. Its antigen has not been determined. No much larger clonotype is one base removed from it; base qualities were not supplied. A patient counted as having stable Graves' hyperthyroidism if no progression to ophthalmopathy occurred over 18 months of follow-up. Hyperthyroidism patients were aged 18 to 65 years and newly diagnosed, with disease duration of less than 2 months. The study excluded patients with uncontrolled infections, other autoimmune diseases, pregnancy or lactation. Diagnoses were based on clinical symptoms, serum thyroxine and TRAb, thyroid ultrasound and orbital computed tomography. PBMCs were separated from 7.5 to 10 ml of fresh peripheral blood using Ficoll-Paque density gradient centrifugation. Trizol reagent was used to extract total RNA, and RNA quality was then checked on an Agilent 2100 Bioanalyzer.

The sample belongs to a study of T cells in Graves' hyperthyroidism and ophthalmopathy (dated by TCRdb to the late 2010s). With regard to the full study: Peripheral blood samples were taken at the time of initial diagnosis, prior to any treatment. The 100 or so discovery patients were randomly split 7:3 into training and test sets. After blood sampling, hyperthyroidism patients were treated with methimazole at a starting dose of 30 mg daily, and ophthalmopathy patients were treated with high-dose intravenous methylprednisolone. Whether ophthalmopathy could be predicted prospectively was tested in an independent validation cohort made up of 18 to 20 hyperthyroidism patients plus 17 patients who later progressed to ophthalmopathy. In about 6 Graves' hyperthyroidism patients, the study also compared T-cell repertoires from thyroid tissue with T-cell repertoires from blood. A discovery cohort of 95 to 100 patients, 43 with Graves' ophthalmopathy and 55 to 60 with stable Graves' hyperthyroidism, was used to find distinguishing TCR V-J signatures. TCR Vbeta CDR3 sequencing of 120 to 150 peripheral blood samples (approximately 44 ophthalmopathy, 70 to 85 hyperthyroidism and around 17 progressor patients) is reported in the paper.

Amplification of TCR beta CDR3 regions was carried out from RNA transcripts. For the first round of RT-PCR on the TCR CDR3, the HTBI primer set was used together with the Qiagen OneStep RT-PCR kit. The libraries were constructed in a second round of multiplex PCR and then size-selected and purified. Sequencing of the libraries was done on an Illumina HiSeq2000 using paired-end 100 bp reads. The study's processing was this. Raw data were processed with SOAPnuke, discarding reads with adapters, uncalled bases, mean Phred below 15, or no exact constant-primer or identifier match. High-quality paired reads were merged using COPE v1.2.5, and each unique nucleotide sequence was defined as a clonotype. Clonotypes were aligned to IMGT TRBV, TRBD and TRBJ reference segments using MiTCR v1.1. The analysis included only V-J combinations with a frequency above 0.0001, which together covered approximately 99% of the repertoires. A TCS score was defined as the ratio between F50 (clonal expansion) and ExV (chaos), using BLOSUM62-based TCRdist between CDR3 peptides within each V-J. Welch's t-statistics and random forest reduced roughly 540 V-J features to 13, which were used in a naive Bayes classifier (R e1071). The public reads were reprocessed in TCRdb via fastp at Q25 and MiXCR, keeping in-frame beta chains. CDR3 protein sequences are deduplicated, and each keeps its most common genes and DNA. The V and J calls, along with clone size, are taken from TCRdb and not from the paper's own processing. Here the sample has 300,000 to 400,000 distinct CDR3 sequences; approximately 15% occur a single time. The ten top clones hold 20% to 25% of the sample.

Study-wide conclusions, independent of this receptor: Most expanded thyroid clonotypes (frequency above 0.001) were also found in blood, which suggests that blood repertoires may mirror thyroid immune responses. During validation, the model predicted progression to ophthalmopathy a median of approximately 6.5 months ahead of onset, with roughly 65% sensitivity and less than 85% specificity. Sample size was not statistically predetermined, and investigators were not blinded to group allocation. Ophthalmopathy was separated from stable hyperthyroidism by a 13 V-J signature model, with approximately 90% sensitivity and roughly 81% specificity obtained in cross-validation and 80%/75% obtained in testing.

The sequence came from a woman aged 25-40 years with Graves' hyperthyroidism. The source material was blood.

The sequenced DNA: TGTGCCAGCAGCCAAGGGTGGGATTACGAGCAGTACTTC. The translation is CASSQGWDYEQYF. This chain is built from TRBV14 and TRBJ2-7; the D gene cannot be resolved reliably. Reading from cysteine to phenylalanine, the CDR3 counts 13 amino acids. Left in the record is the CDR3 DNA by itself, 39 bases read in frame from the first base. Looking up the germline V gene yields CDR1 SGHDN and CDR2 FVKESK. The V end loses 1 base and the J end loses 4 bases, and a stretch of 8 bases separates them.